This TCR beta chain was sequenced in a study of tumor T cells in aggressive B-cell lymphoma. The protocol was immunoSEQ multiplex PCR, while the TCRdb copy is restricted to in-frame clones and leaves out a portion. The table lists about 10,000 clones, nearly 95% of them singletons. Germline V gene lookup returns CDR1 SNHLY and CDR2 FYNNEI. Trimming removed 6 bases from V and 5 bases from J, with 16 bases in between. CDR3 length equals 14 residues. Specimen: tumor tissue. The chain employs TRBV2 and TRBJ1-1; possible D gene TRBD1, 6 bases. This receptor was identified in an adult with diffuse large B cell lymphoma. This chain's CDR3 is CASSRTGRGTEAFF. DNA for the CDR3: TGTGCCAGCAGCCGTACAGGGAGGGGGACTGAAGCTTTCTTT.